Shown below are 19 T cell receptor beta chains from a single sample sequenced in a study of response to subunit inactivated influenza vaccine. TCRdb recomputed calls from the RT-PCR reads with MiXCR, one row per CDR3 protein. In the table there are fewer than 200,000 distinct CDR3 sequences, about a tenth of which are singletons. The sequencing here drew on non-naive T cells sorted from PBMCs, taken on the day of vaccination. These receptors originate from a man aged 50 or older who received an inactivated influenza vaccine.

The V call is TRBV6-2 or TRBV6-3, the J call TRBJ1-6; D possibly corresponds to TRBD1 (6 bases). The CDR3 is 16 residues long. From germline, CDR1 is MNHEY and CDR2 SVGEGT. V dropped 6 bases and J dropped 4 bases, with 16 bases sitting between them. The CDR3 loop is CASSPDRRGYNSPLHF. The CDR3 coding sequence is TGTGCCAGCAGCCCCGACAGGCGCGGATATAATTCACCCCTCCACTTT.

The table lists this clonotype with many counts. The J gene is TRBJ2-7, the V gene TRBV29-1, with unresolved D. The V gene's germline CDR1 is SQVTM and CDR2 ANQGSEA. This CDR3 is 13 amino acids long. The V and J ends lost 4 bases and 3 bases respectively, with 13 bases between them. As DNA, the CDR3 is TGCAGCGTTGTTTTGACATCGGACTACGAGCAGTACTTC. Translation gives CSVVLTSDYEQYF.

V gene TRBV7-9 combines with J gene TRBJ1-5, with a tentative D call TRBD1 (5 bases). The CDR3 contains 15 residues. Trimming left V 5 bases short and J 4 bases short, with 15 bases between. Germline CDR1 and CDR2: SEHNR and FQNEAQ (reference sequence). CDR3 in amino acids: CASSPGPGGNQPQHF. The CDR3 DNA is TGTGCCAGCAGCCCCGGACCGGGGGGTAATCAGCCCCAGCATTTT.

In its sample, this clonotype was seen many times. The V gene is TRBV4-3, the J gene TRBJ1-3; D is uncertain. Germline V gene data show CDR1 as LGHNA and CDR2 as YSLEER. The CDR3 runs 16 residues. Trimming pared 1 base from V and 0 bases from J, leaving 10 bases between. In DNA, the CDR3 is TGCGCCAGCAGCCAAGTTGGCGGTATCTCTGGAAACACCATATATTTT. It specifies CASSQVGGISGNTIYF.

The CDR3 DNA is TGTGCCAGCAGCTTAGATTTGACAGCCGGCAATGAGCAGTTCTTC. Its translation: CASSLDLTAGNEQFF. The J gene is TRBJ2-1, the V gene TRBV11-3; weak D call: TRBD1 (5 bases). The CDR3 is 15 residues long. The germline CDR1 and CDR2 sequences are SGHNT and YENEEA. V lost 0 bases and J lost 6, with 12 bases in between.

A few counts support this clonotype. The V and J genes are TRBV7-2 and TRBJ2-3; the match to TRBD2 covers 13 bases. This CDR3 spans 16 amino acids. Losses at the gene ends were 4 bases for V and 7 bases for J; bases not matched to a gene: 8. Germline values: CDR1 SGHTA, CDR2 FQGNSA. The chain's CDR3 is CASSSGLAGVWNTQYF. The CDR3 coding sequence is TGTGCCAGCAGCTCAGGACTAGCGGGAGTATGGAATACGCAGTATTTT.

The chain recombines TRBV20-1 with TRBJ2-7, with TRBD2 matching 8 bases. J lost 3 bases, V lost 1 base, and 5 bases had no gene match. Germline V lookup: CDR1 DFQATT, CDR2 SNEGSKA (reference sequence). The CDR3 is 14 residues long. The CDR3 coding sequence is TGCAGTGCTAGAGGTGTCGGGGGGGGCTACGAGCAGTACTTC. It encodes CSARGVGGGYEQYF.

This clonotype was found a few times. The V gene is TRBV11-2, the J gene TRBJ2-7, with TRBD2 as a possible D gene (7 bases). V was shortened by 5 bases and J by 0 bases, with 26 bases between the two germline ends. The CDR3 length is 19 residues. Looked up from germline, CDR1 is SGHAT and CDR2 is FQNNGV. The CDR3 DNA reads as TGTGCCAGCAGCCCCCGAAGTTGGAGGGGGGGAGGTGGCTCCTACGAGCAGTACTTC. It translates to CASSPRSWRGGGGSYEQYF. The full variable domain, rest sourced from reference TRBV11-2 and TRBJ2-7, is EAGVAQSPRYKIIEKRQSVAFWCNPISGHATLYWYQQILGQGPKLLIQFQNNGVVDDSQLPKDRFSAERLKGVDSTLKIQPAKLEDSAVYLCASSPRSWRGGGGSYEQYFGPGTRLTVT.

This clonotype was seen only a few times. The chain is built from TRBV28 and TRBJ1-2; D remains unclear. The length of the CDR3 is 13 residues. V lost 8 bases and J lost 2, with 12 bases in between. Germline V gives CDR1 MDHEN, CDR2 SYDVKM. CDR3 coding DNA: TGTGCCAGCGTCTCAGAGTCCAACTATGGCTACACCTTC. This encodes CASVSESNYGYTF.

Of note for this clonotype: The junction differs from germline at one of its ends, possibly a read error. The chain recombines TRBV20-1 with TRBJ2-7, with D possibly being TRBD1 or TRBD2 (5 bases each). The CDR3 totals 14 residues. Looked up from germline, CDR1 is DFQATT and CDR2 is SNEGSKA (reference sequence). CDR3 sequence reads: CSASRRGSGPPGTF. CDR3 coding DNA: TGCAGTGCTAGCCGCCGTGGATCGGGGCCCCCGGGCACGTTC.

This clonotype was seen ten or more times. The chain uses TRBV10-3 and TRBJ1-2, with 8 bases matching TRBD1. The CDR3 has 16 residues. Germline trimming cut 4 bases from V and 3 bases from J; bases unmatched to any gene: 10. Germline lookup yields CDR1 ENHRY and CDR2 SYGVKD. This chain's CDR3 is CAISAGQVLSYYGYTF. DNA of the CDR3: TGTGCCATCAGTGCGGGACAGGTCCTGTCTTACTATGGCTACACCTTC.

The rearrangement uses TRBV5-1 and TRBJ2-7; 7 bases are a match to TRBD1. The trim removed 2 bases at V and 4 bases at J, leaving 6 bases unmatched. Germline CDR1 is SGHRS and CDR2 is YFSETQ. The CDR3 loop spans 14 amino acids. The CDR3 protein is CASSFDRESYEQYF. Written as DNA, the CDR3 is TGCGCCAGCAGCTTCGACAGGGAATCATACGAGCAGTACTTC.

Ten or more counts support this clonotype. The gene calls are TRBV10-3 and TRBJ2-3, with 8 nucleotides matching TRBD2. Looked up from germline, CDR1 is ENHRY and CDR2 is SYGVKD. Losses at the gene ends were 0 bases for V and 0 bases for J; bases not matched to a gene: 5. The CDR3 runs to 17 residues. Written as DNA, the CDR3 is TGTGCCATCAGTGAGTCAGGGAGCGGGGGAAGCACAGATACGCAGTATTTT. Its translation: CAISESGSGGSTDTQYF.

This clonotype was counted a few times. The chain links TRBV6-2 or TRBV6-3 to TRBJ1-1; 8 nucleotides agree with TRBD1. Germline V lookup: CDR1 MNHEY, CDR2 SVGEGT. V was pared by 6 bases and J by 1 base, with 10 bases of the junction left unmatched. CDR3 size: 16 residues. The CDR3 DNA reads TGTGCCAGCAGGAGTCGACAGGGGCGGAAGAACACTGAAGCTTTCTTT. Protein product: CASRSRQGRKNTEAFF.

This clonotype appeared a few times. V and J are TRBV5-6 and TRBJ2-7; 9 bases are shared with TRBD1. This CDR3 has 14 amino acids. J gave up 4 bases and V 3 bases, and 5 bases lay outside the gene matches. Per the germline V gene, CDR1 is SGHDT and CDR2 is YYEEEE. The CDR3 region is CASSWGQGKYEQYF. The CDR3 bases are TGTGCCAGCAGCTGGGGACAGGGAAAGTACGAGCAGTACTTC. The complete variable domain, with remaining parts taken from reference TRBV5-6 and TRBJ2-7, reads DAGVTQSPTHLIKTRGQQVTLRCSPKSGHDTVSWYQQALGQGPQFIFQYYEEEERQRGNFPDRFSGHQFPNYSSELNVNALLLGDSALYLCASSWGQGKYEQYFGPGTRLTVT.

The CDR3 DNA reads as TGTGCCAGCAGATCGAGCGGAGAGACCCAGTACTTC. Amino acids: CASRSSGETQYF. The chain is built from TRBV7-2 and TRBJ2-5; possible D gene TRBD2, 5 bases. Germline CDR1 is SGHTA and CDR2 is FQGNSA. Deletions cut 6 bases from V and 4 bases from J, with 9 bases between. The CDR3 is 12 residues long. The entire variable domain, with the rest obtained from reference TRBV7-2 and TRBJ2-5, is as follows: GAGVSQSPSNKVTEKGKDVELRCDPISGHTALYWYRQSLGQGLEFLIYFQGNSAPDKSGLPSDRFSAERTGGSVSTLTIQRTQQEDSAVYLCASRSSGETQYFGPGTRLLVL.

This chain connects TRBV20-1 to TRBJ2-7; 8 nucleotides match TRBD2. The V gene's germline CDR1 is DFQATT and CDR2 SNEGSKA (reference sequence). CDR3 size: 13 residues. The V gene end was trimmed by 7 bases and the J gene end by 5 bases; junction bases not matched to a gene: 10. The CDR3, as DNA: TGCAGTGTCCTACCCCCGGGACTAGACGAGCAGTACTTC. This sequence encodes CSVLPPGLDEQYF.

The chain recombines TRBV3-1 with TRBJ2-7; perhaps TRBD2 as D (7 bases). The CDR3 contains 15 residues. Germline V gives CDR1 LGHDT, CDR2 YNNKEL (reference sequence). Trimming removed 1 base at V and 0 bases at J, with 10 bases between. As DNA, the CDR3 is TGTGCCAGCAGCCAAGGAGGGGGGGCCTCCTACGAGCAGTACTTC. Protein product: CASSQGGGASYEQYF.

This clonotype was recorded many times. This CDR3 reads CSAEAWASGGTDTQYF. In DNA, the CDR3 is TGCAGTGCTGAGGCATGGGCTAGCGGGGGGACAGATACGCAGTATTTT. J is TRBJ2-3 and V is TRBV20-1; 11 nucleotides agree with TRBD2. Germline CDR1 is DFQATT and CDR2 is SNEGSKA (reference sequence). The CDR3 spans 16 residues. V shed 5 bases and J 3 bases; nucleotides not matched to a gene: 10.